The 19 T cell receptor beta chains below all came from one sample that was sequenced in a study of graft-versus-host responses after intestinal transplantation. The antigens for these receptors are not known. The table came from immunoSEQ multiplex PCR; TCRdb's copy has only in-frame clones and leaves some out. Of more than 85,000 clones detected, around 95% appear once; the ten largest clones hold around 0.49%. The source was unstimulated CD8+ T cells sorted from spleen or lymph node cells, collected before intestinal transplant. The receptors originated from a human donor who received an intestinal transplant.

The chain employs TRBV30 and TRBJ2-2, with D possibly TRBD2 on 6 matching bases. Trimming pared 3 bases from V and 5 bases from J, leaving 19 bases between. The germline V gene has CDR1 GTSNPN and CDR2 SVGIG (reference sequence). The length of the CDR3 is 16 residues. The CDR3 DNA reads as TGTGCCTGGAGACCCCCCGGGGGAGTTTCGACCGGGGAGCTGTTTTTT. It encodes CAWRPPGGVSTGELFF.

This chain joins TRBV29-1 and TRBJ2-7; TRBD1 matches at 9 bases. Germline V gene sequence: CDR1 SQVTM, CDR2 ANQGSEA. The CDR3 is 14 amino acids. V gave up 3 bases and J gave up 2 bases; unmatched junction bases: 5. The CDR3 DNA reads TGCAGCGTTGACGGGACAGGGTTGCCCTACGAGCAGTACTTC. This sequence encodes CSVDGTGLPYEQYF.

The CDR3 region has the DNA TGTGCCAGCAGCGATCGAAGGACAGGGTTCGATGAGCAGTTCTTC. Protein: CASSDRRTGFDEQFF. The V call is TRBV7-2, the J call TRBJ2-1; the match to TRBD1 covers 8 bases. There are 15 residues in the CDR3. Germline CDR1 is SGHTA and CDR2 is FQGNSA. Losses at the gene ends were 5 bases for V and 8 bases for J; bases not matched to a gene: 11.

V gene TRBV6-5 combines with J gene TRBJ1-1; TRBD1 might be the D (6 bases). The V gene lost 0 bases and the J gene lost 6 bases, with 14 bases spanning the gap. Germline V gene lookup returns CDR1 MNHEY and CDR2 SVGAGI. The CDR3 length is 15 residues. CDR3: CASSYSNWGPAEAFF. In nucleotides, the CDR3 is TGTGCCAGCAGTTACTCGAATTGGGGGCCAGCTGAAGCTTTCTTT.

The V call is TRBV5-1, the J call TRBJ2-2; D not resolved. Trimming cost V 4 bases and J 6 bases, with 16 bases left between them. Germline lookup yields CDR1 SGHRS and CDR2 YFSETQ. The CDR3 spans 15 residues. Here the CDR3 reads CASSHTDLKAGELFF. CDR3 nucleotide sequence: TGCGCCAGCAGCCACACGGACCTCAAAGCCGGGGAGCTGTTTTTT.

For the CDR3, the DNA is TGCGCCAGCAGCTTATCATCGGGAACTAATGAAAAACTGTTTTTT. Its protein is CASSLSSGTNEKLFF. This chain joins TRBV5-1 and TRBJ1-4; D unresolved. There are 15 residues in the CDR3. Trimming took off 2 bases at V and 1 base at J, with 9 bases between the two ends. Germline V lookup: CDR1 SGHRS, CDR2 YFSETQ. Full variable domain (rest looked up from reference TRBV5-1 and TRBJ1-4): KAGVTQTPRYLIKTRGQQVTLSCSPISGHRSVSWYQQTPGQGLQFLFEYFSETQRNKGNFPGRFSGRQFSNSRSEMNVSTLELGDSALYLCASSLSSGTNEKLFFGSGTQLSVL.

V gene TRBV19 combines with J gene TRBJ1-1, with D possibly being TRBD1 (6 bases). The V and J ends lost 9 bases and 3 bases respectively, with 14 bases between them. The CDR3 consists of 13 residues. Looked up from germline, CDR1 is LNHDA and CDR2 is SQIVND (reference sequence). The CDR3 is CASQTGGDTEAFF. CDR3 bases: TGTGCCAGCCAGACAGGAGGGGACACTGAAGCTTTCTTT.

This sequence joins TRBV19 and TRBJ1-5; D is uncertain. The CDR3 totals 14 residues. The V and J ends lost 7 bases and 2 bases respectively, with 12 bases between them. The germline CDR1 and CDR2 sequences are LNHDA and SQIVND (reference sequence). This CDR3 reads CASTWRAGNQPQHF. The CDR3 DNA reads TGTGCCAGTACTTGGCGGGCCGGCAATCAGCCCCAGCATTTT.

The chain links TRBV7-9 to TRBJ1-5; D gene ambiguous. Deletions cut 6 bases from V and 4 bases from J, with 7 bases between. The CDR3 sequence is 12 residues long. Looked up from germline, CDR1 is SEHNR and CDR2 is FQNEAQ (reference sequence). CDR3 in amino acids: CASSHTNQPQHF. The CDR3 nucleotides read TGTGCCAGCAGTCACACGAATCAGCCCCAGCATTTT.

This rearrangement joins TRBV10-3 to TRBJ2-1; a weak D match, TRBD2 (6 bases). V gave up 6 bases and J gave up 5 bases, with 14 bases separating them. This CDR3 comprises 14 residues. Looked up from germline, CDR1 is ENHRY and CDR2 is SYGVKD. As DNA, the CDR3 is TGTGCCATCAGCCCGGGGGACTCGCACAATGAGCAGTTCTTC. This gives the protein CAISPGDSHNEQFF.

The chain recombines TRBV9 with TRBJ1-3, with D unresolved. Germline loops: CDR1 SGDLS, CDR2 YYNGEE. Trimming removed 7 bases from V and 0 bases from J, with 8 bases in between. This CDR3 comprises 13 residues. This CDR3 is CASGEFSGNTIYF. The CDR3, as DNA: TGTGCCAGCGGGGAGTTCTCTGGAAACACCATATATTTT.

The V and J genes are TRBV10-1 and TRBJ2-2; 8 positions match TRBD2. The CDR3 loop spans 17 amino acids. The germline gives CDR1 WNHNN, CDR2 SYGVQD (reference sequence). The V gene end was trimmed by 5 bases and the J gene end by 4 bases; junction bases not matched to a gene: 12. CDR3 protein: CASSLDIGRAGTGELFF. The DNA for the CDR3 is TGCGCCAGCAGTTTGGATATCGGGAGGGCAGGCACCGGGGAGCTGTTTTTT.

This clone was detected once. The V and J genes are TRBV5-4 and TRBJ2-5; unclear D gene. V gave up 0 bases and J gave up 5 bases, with 2 bases separating them. Germline CDR1 and CDR2: SGHNT and YYREEE (reference sequence). The CDR3 runs to 11 residues. DNA for the CDR3: TGTGCCAGCAGCTTGGATGAGACCCAGTACTTC. It specifies CASSLDETQYF. The full variable domain, in which reference TRBV5-4 and TRBJ2-5 provide the parts outside the CDR3, is ETGVTQSPTHLIKTRGQQVTLRCSSQSGHNTVSWYQQALGQGPQFIFQYYREEENGRGNFPPRFSGLQFPNYSSELNVNALELDDSALYLCASSLDETQYFGPGTRLLVL.

This clone was seen just once. The J gene is TRBJ2-3, the V gene TRBV5-4, with TRBD2 identical over 7 bases. J was trimmed by 0 bases and V by 0 bases; bases with no gene match: 7. Germline V gene data show CDR1 as SGHNT and CDR2 as YYREEE (reference sequence). CDR3 length: 17 residues. As DNA, the CDR3 is TGTGCCAGCAGCTTGGCTTTTAGCGGGTTTAGCACAGATACGCAGTATTTT. Translation: CASSLAFSGFSTDTQYF.

The V and J genes are TRBV7-9 and TRBJ2-6; D gene unclear. CDR3 length: 17 residues. The V gene's germline CDR1 is SEHNR and CDR2 FQNEAQ (reference sequence). Trimming shortened V by 5 bases and J by 0 bases, and 14 bases separated the two germline ends. In DNA, the CDR3 is TGTGCCAGCAGCGCCTCTTCCAGACCCTCTGGGGCCAACGTCCTGACTTTC. Encoded protein: CASSASSRPSGANVLTF.

The V call is TRBV6-1, the J call TRBJ2-1; 10 bases match TRBD2. The CDR3 has 15 residues. The V segment lost 2 bases and the J segment 9 bases; nucleotides outside the gene matches: 7. The germline V gene has CDR1 MNHNS and CDR2 SASEGT. The CDR3 sequence: CASSERSSGRSEQFF. The CDR3 DNA reads TGTGCCAGCAGTGAACGCTCTAGCGGGAGAAGTGAGCAGTTCTTC.

This rearrangement joins TRBV29-1 to TRBJ2-5; D is undetermined. With 0 bases removed from V and 4 bases from J, the gap between germline ends came to 9 bases. The CDR3 has 13 amino acids. Germline V CDR1 and CDR2: SQVTM, ANQGSEA. Here the CDR3 DNA reads TGCAGCGTTGAAGAGAACTTTGGAGAGACCCAGTACTTC. It is translated as CSVEENFGETQYF.

Comment on this clone: The CDR3 does not close with the conserved phenylalanine or tryptophan, likely indicating a read error. The DNA is left out, because the CDR3 cannot be placed on it with certainty; the CDR3 is given as TCRdb lists it. This chain links TRBV7-2 with TRBJ1-2. Germline CDR1 reads SGHTA; CDR2 reads FQGNSA. The CDR3 length is 9 residues, termini included. CDR3 sequence reads: CASSFGASV.

The chain has TRBV5-6 and TRBJ1-5, with D maybe TRBD1 (5 bases). Per germline, CDR1 SGHDT and CDR2 YYEEEE. Trimming shortened V by 4 bases and J by 2 bases, and 16 bases separated the two germline ends. This CDR3 spans 16 amino acids. The CDR3 DNA sequence: TGTGCCAGCAGCGCCATCGGGACCGGGGGCAATCAGCCCCAGCATTTT. Protein: CASSAIGTGGNQPQHF. Based on the CDR3 plus reference TRBV5-6 and TRBJ1-5, the full variable domain is DAGVTQSPTHLIKTRGQQVTLRCSPKSGHDTVSWYQQALGQGPQFIFQYYEEEERQRGNFPDRFSGHQFPNYSSELNVNALLLGDSALYLCASSAIGTGGNQPQHFGDGTRLSIL.